This is a list of T cell receptor beta chains from one sample in a study of T-cell memory formation after mild COVID-19. TCRdb reanalysed the 5' RACE reads using MiXCR and keeps one entry per CDR3 protein. The data contain about 430,000 distinct CDR3 sequences, more than 15% of them singletons. The specimen sequenced was PBMCs or a T cell subset sorted from them (not recorded which). The source is a man aged 18-30 years who had mild COVID-19 (a few samples of this study predate the infection). Cell type and time point are not known. Each CDR3 is given with its conserved first and last residue. D genes are given only for firm matches. Some rows mark clone size as missing; the rest say once, few, many or name a class of expanded clone.

TRBV6-5	TRBJ2-5	17	-	-	TGTGCCAGCAGTTACTCATCGCTGGAGAGGGGATTGGAGACCCAGTACTTC	CASSYSSLERGLETQYF
TRBV5-5	TRBJ1-3	12	-	few	TGTGCCAGCAGCCCTTTCGGAAACACCATATATTTT	CASSPFGNTIYF
TRBV6-5	TRBJ1-5	13	-	few	TGTGCCAGCAGTCGTGGATTCAATCAGCCCCAGCATTTT	CASSRGFNQPQHF
TRBV15	TRBJ2-3	13	-	-	TGTGCCACCAGCAGAGAACGCACAGATACGCAGTATTTT	CATSRERTDTQYF
TRBV11-2	TRBJ1-4	15	-	-	TGTGCCAGCAGCGACGCGGTAGCAACTAATGAAAAACTGTTTTTT	CASSDAVATNEKLFF
TRBV7-3	TRBJ2-3	15	TRBD2	-	TGTGCCAGCAGCTTAAACGCGGGGGGGCCGTATACGCAGTATTTT	CASSLNAGGPYTQYF
TRBV6-5	TRBJ2-7	15	-	few	TGTGCCAGCAGTTACTGGCAGGGGGGGACCTACGAGCAGTACTTC	CASSYWQGGTYEQYF
TRBV5-1	TRBJ2-7	15	TRBD1	-	TGCGCCAGCAGCCCCGGACAGGGACAACGCTACGAGCAGTACTTC	CASSPGQGQRYEQYF
TRBV7-9	TRBJ1-1	13	-	few	TGTGCCAGCAGCCCCGGGGGGAGATTTGAAGCTTTCTTT	CASSPGGRFEAFF
TRBV24-1	TRBJ2-3	16	-	-	TGTGCCACCAGTGATTCCGGGACGGCTAGCACAGATACGCAGTATTTT	CATSDSGTASTDTQYF
TRBV10-3	TRBJ1-5	12	-	few	TGTGCCATCAGTACCCCTGATCAGCCCCAGCATTTT	CAISTPDQPQHF
TRBV5-1	TRBJ2-3	13	-	many	TGTGCCAGCAGCTTAGTCGGGACAGATACGCAGTATTTT	CASSLVGTDTQYF
TRBV11-3	TRBJ2-2	13	-	many	TGTGCCAGCAGCCCCGGGGACACCGGGGAGCTGTTTTTT	CASSPGDTGELFF
TRBV4-3	TRBJ2-3	16	TRBD2	few	TGCGCCAGCAGCCAGTCGACTAGCGGGGCGACAGATACGCAGTATTTT	CASSQSTSGATDTQYF
TRBV23-1	TRBJ2-3	18	TRBD1	few	TGCGCCAGCAGTCAATCGCAGCTCTGTTACAGGGGTACAGATACGCAGTATTTT	CASSQSQLCYRGTDTQYF
TRBV7-9	TRBJ1-2	13	-	-	TGTGCCAGCAGCTTTTCAGGGACCAATGGCTACACCTTC	CASSFSGTNGYTF
TRBV5-1	TRBJ2-2	16	-	-	TGCGCCAGCAGCGCGAGACAGGCTACGAACACCGGGGAGCTGTTTTTT	CASSARQATNTGELFF
TRBV13	TRBJ1-1	13	-	-	TGTGCCAGCAGCATTTTCCCCTCCCGGGCAGCTTTCTTT	CASSIFPSRAAFF
TRBV9	TRBJ2-7	16	-	few	TGTGCCAGCAGCGTAACGACAGTTGAAACCCTGTACGAGCAGTACTTC	CASSVTTVETLYEQYF
TRBV5-1	TRBJ2-7	14	-	-	TGCGCCAGCAGGGGAAAGAACTCGGACTACGAGCAGTACTTC	CASRGKNSDYEQYF
TRBV10-2	TRBJ2-3	13	-	-	TGCGCCAGCAGTGAACCCGGAGGAGATACGCAGTATTTT	CASSEPGGDTQYF
TRBV6-6	TRBJ2-1	13	TRBD2	few	TGTGCCAGCAGCCCCGGGACTAGCGGGGAGCAGTTCTTC	CASSPGTSGEQFF
TRBV7-9	TRBJ2-7	15	-	-	TGTGCCAGCAGCTTAGTAGCAGGGGGAGGAGGCGAGCAGTACTTC	CASSLVAGGGGEQYF
TRBV5-1	TRBJ1-1	14	-	-	TGCGCCAGCAGCTCCCGCGGGGGTTCCACTGAAGCTTTCTTT	CASSSRGGSTEAFF
TRBV29-1	TRBJ2-5	14	TRBD1	few	TGCAGCGTCCCGACAGGGTCCGTAGCAGAGACCCAGTACTTC	CSVPTGSVAETQYF
TRBV7-9	TRBJ1-3	16	-	few	TGTGCCAGCAGCTTCAGGGAGTCCCTATCTGGAAACACCATATATTTT	CASSFRESLSGNTIYF
TRBV5-1	TRBJ1-2	14	-	few	TGCGCCAGCAGCGGGAACCTGGGGAGCTATGGCTACACCTTC	CASSGNLGSYGYTF
TRBV5-1	TRBJ2-7	14	-	-	TGCGCCAGCAGCCCGGCCGGGAACCACTATGGGCAGTACTTC	CASSPAGNHYGQYF
TRBV11-2	TRBJ2-7	16	-	-	TGTGCCAGCAGCCCTTTCGGGGGTAAAGGTGCAGACGAGCAGTACTTC	CASSPFGGKGADEQYF
TRBV6-5	TRBJ1-5	13	-	-	TGTGCCAGCAGTTACCGGGCCAGGGAGTCCCAGCATTTT	CASSYRARESQHF
TRBV5-4	TRBJ1-1	15	TRBD1	-	TGTGCCAGCAGCTTGCCGGGACAGGGGGCGACTGAAGCTTTCTTT	CASSLPGQGATEAFF
TRBV4-3	TRBJ1-1	15	TRBD1	few	TGCGCCAGCAGCCAAGATGGACAGGGGTACACTGAAGCTTTCTTT	CASSQDGQGYTEAFF
TRBV7-9	TRBJ2-3	15	TRBD1	-	TGTGCCAGCAGCTCTCAGCGACAGGGAACAGATACGCAGTATTTT	CASSSQRQGTDTQYF
TRBV6-2/TRBV6-3	TRBJ2-5	14	-	-	TGTGCCAGCAGTCCGACCGTGTACCAAGAGACCCAGTACTTC	CASSPTVYQETQYF
TRBV6-6	TRBJ2-4	10	-	few	TGTGCCAGCCAGGGCAGCATTCAGTACTTC	CASQGSIQYF
TRBV20-1	TRBJ2-6	18	TRBD1	-	TGCAGTGCTAGTCGCCAGGGGGCTCACCCAACTGGGGCCAACGTCCTGACTTTC	CSASRQGAHPTGANVLTF
TRBV7-3	TRBJ2-1	14	TRBD2	-	TGTGCCAGAAGCTTAGAGCGGGAGGCAAATGAGCAGTTCTTC	CARSLEREANEQFF
TRBV4-2	TRBJ2-7	13	-	few	TGTGCCAGCAGCCAAGATACCAGGGATCGGCAGTACTTC	CASSQDTRDRQYF
TRBV6-1	TRBJ2-7	16	TRBD1	few	TGTGCCAGCAGTGAAGCGGGGACAGGGGCCCCCTACGAGCAGTACTTC	CASSEAGTGAPYEQYF
TRBV9	TRBJ2-3	17	TRBD2	-	TGTGCCAGCAGCGAGCGCGGGGGGGCCTTCTTAGCAGATACGCAGTATTTT	CASSERGGAFLADTQYF
TRBV18	TRBJ2-3	11	-	-	TGTGCCAGCTCACCAGAATATACGCAGTATTTT	CASSPEYTQYF
TRBV4-1	TRBJ1-5	15	TRBD1	many	TGCGCCAGCAGCCTTCAGGGGGCATCCAATCAGCCCCAGCATTTT	CASSLQGASNQPQHF